Following are 26 T cell receptor beta chains from one sample sequenced in a study of blood T cells in healthy people across ages. Primers used in a second PCR of roughly 6 to 11 cycles were a sample-barcoded 5' primer and a J-beta primer mix. TCRdb independently ran MiXCR on the 5' RACE reads; one entry per CDR3 protein. The table includes nearly 800,000 distinct CDR3 sequences, approximately 25% detected once. In addition, the sample was reused for a study of T cells of mothers and their children.

The sequenced sample was blood. The origin of the receptors is a boy aged 5-17 years in good health.

This chain joins TRBV15 and TRBJ1-4; the D gene is possibly TRBD1 (6 bases). CDR1 and CDR2 (germline): LNHNV, YYDKDF (reference sequence). This CDR3 comprises 14 residues. V was clipped by 4 bases and J by 8 bases, with 14 bases between them. The CDR3 DNA is TGTGCCACCAGCATTGGGGGCAATGGGGAAAAACTGTTTTTT. Protein: CATSIGGNGEKLFF.

The chain has TRBV30 and TRBJ1-1, with unresolved D. This CDR3 region has 12 residues. Trimming left V 3 bases short and J 6 bases short, with 11 bases between. The V gene's germline CDR1 is GTSNPN and CDR2 SVGIG (reference sequence). CDR3: CAWRELRAEAFF. In DNA, the CDR3 is TGTGCCTGGAGGGAGTTGAGGGCTGAAGCTTTCTTT.

The gene calls are TRBV20-1 and TRBJ2-7; 9 positions match TRBD2. The V gene end was trimmed by 6 bases and the J gene end by 4 bases; junction bases not matched to a gene: 10. Germline assignment: CDR1 DFQATT and CDR2 SNEGSKA (reference sequence). This CDR3 is 14 amino acids long. The CDR3 here is CSADFSGRSYEQYF. CDR3 bases: TGCAGTGCAGACTTTAGCGGGAGATCATACGAGCAGTACTTC.

This clonotype was recorded a few times. The chain has TRBV11-2 and TRBJ2-5; a possible D gene is TRBD1 (5 bases). The DNA end lines up better with TRBJ2-1; the J call may be wrong. The CDR3 runs to 14 residues. Per the germline V gene, CDR1 is SGHAT and CDR2 is FQNNGV. Here the CDR3 reads CASSSNPQGNEQFF. CDR3 bases: TGTGCCAGCAGCTCGAATCCTCAGGGTAATGAGCAGTTCTTC.

This clonotype was counted only a few times. V usage is TRBV24-1 and J usage is TRBJ2-2; TRBD2 might be the D (6 bases). The germline CDR1 and CDR2 sequences are KGHDR and SFDVKD. The CDR3 covers 18 residues. Deletions cut 7 bases from V and 0 bases from J, with 20 bases between. The CDR3 loop is CATSGPGQRAPNTGELFF. The CDR3 bases are TGTGCCACCAGCGGCCCTGGGCAGCGGGCACCGAACACCGGGGAGCTGTTTTTT.

The chain is built from TRBV20-1 and TRBJ2-3; 13 nucleotides line up with TRBD2. CDR3 length: 19 residues. The ends lost 3 bases at V and 6 bases at J; junction bases unmatched: 18. Germline loops: CDR1 DFQATT, CDR2 SNEGSKA (reference sequence). The CDR3 spells CSASQRGLAGTPHQDTQYF. DNA of the CDR3: TGCAGTGCTAGCCAAAGGGGACTAGCGGGGACCCCACACCAGGATACGCAGTATTTT.

The J gene is TRBJ1-4, the V gene TRBV4-1, with 7 bases fitting TRBD1. Germline CDR1 reads MGHRA; CDR2 reads YSYEKL. This CDR3 contains 16 residues. V lost 5 bases, J lost 7 bases, and 13 bases stayed unmatched. In nucleotides, the CDR3 is TGCGCCAGCAGCGTACGGCCGGGGACAGATAGTGAAAAACTGTTTTTT. As protein: CASSVRPGTDSEKLFF.

This clonotype has a handful of counts. J is TRBJ1-5 and V is TRBV7-8; maybe TRBD1 (5 bases). This CDR3 comprises 15 residues. Trimming removed 2 bases from V and 0 bases from J, with 8 bases in between. CDR1 SGHVS and CDR2 FQNEAQ come from the germline V gene. This chain's CDR3 is CASSLWGNSNQPQHF. In DNA, the CDR3 is TGTGCCAGCAGCTTATGGGGGAATAGCAATCAGCCCCAGCATTTT.

This clonotype was seen more than once but under ten times. The CDR3 DNA sequence: TGTGCCAGCACCTCGGGACAGAGCGTAGAGACCCAGTACTTC. Its protein product is CASTSGQSVETQYF. The rearrangement joins TRBV6-1 to TRBJ2-5; the match to TRBD1 covers 7 bases. The CDR3 runs to 14 residues. Germline lookup yields CDR1 MNHNS and CDR2 SASEGT. V shed 7 bases and J 4 bases; nucleotides not matched to a gene: 9.

The sample holds a few counts of this clonotype. V usage is TRBV2 and J usage is TRBJ2-7, with TRBD2 matching over 8 bases. V lost 7 bases and J lost 3; bases outside the gene matches: 14. In germline, CDR1 is SNHLY, CDR2 FYNNEI. This CDR3 comprises 16 residues. For the CDR3, the DNA is TGTGCCAGCATCCGGACGTTAGCTAGCGGGCGCTACGAGCAGTACTTC. The encoded protein is CASIRTLASGRYEQYF.

This clonotype was detected a few times. Since no conserved phenylalanine or tryptophan closes the CDR3, a read error is the likely cause. It is unclear where the CDR3 begins or ends on the DNA, so no DNA is shown, and the CDR3 is as TCRdb lists it. The genes are TRBV20-1 and TRBJ1-4; TRBD1 is taken as the D call from the table, unchecked against the DNA. From its first to its last residue, the CDR3 has 14 amino acids. The germline V gene encodes CDR1 DFQATT and CDR2 SNEGSKA (reference sequence). This CDR3 is CSARSGTFVEKLLS.

The V gene is TRBV9, the J gene TRBJ2-7; 9 bases are shared with TRBD2. J lost 3 bases, V lost 0 bases, and 4 bases had no gene match. CDR3 size: 15 residues. The germline CDR1 and CDR2 sequences are SGDLS and YYNGEE. The CDR3 is CASSVGISGSYEQYF. CDR3 nucleotide sequence: TGTGCCAGCAGCGTAGGGATTAGCGGGAGCTACGAGCAGTACTTC.

This clonotype came up a few times. This chain uses TRBV7-8 with TRBJ2-3; 7 bases agree with TRBD1. Trimming removed 5 bases from V and 4 bases from J; junction bases left unmatched: 3. CDR1 is SGHVS, CDR2 FQNEAQ, per germline. The CDR3 is 13 residues long. For the CDR3, the DNA is TGTGCCAGCAGCCATACAGGGGCAGATACGCAGTATTTT. Its protein product is CASSHTGADTQYF.

At least ten counts were recorded for this clonotype. The rearrangement joins TRBV25-1 to TRBJ2-2, with 7 bases matching TRBD2. This CDR3 spans 18 amino acids. Germline V gives CDR1 MGHDK, CDR2 SYGVNS. V gave up 1 base and J gave up 0 bases; unmatched junction bases: 8. Here the CDR3 DNA reads TGTGCCAGCAGTGAATTGAGCGCTAGCGGAACGAACACCGGGGAGCTGTTTTTT. Protein: CASSELSASGTNTGELFF. Complete variable domain (other parts from reference TRBV25-1 and TRBJ2-2): EADIYQTPRYLVIGTGKKITLECSQTMGHDKMYWYQQDPGMELHLIHYSYGVNSTEKGDLSSESTVSRIRTEHFPLTLESARPSHTSQYLCASSELSASGTNTGELFFGEGSRLTVL.

This clonotype was seen a few times. A read error is possible here, since a much larger clone lies one base away. V and J are TRBV9 and TRBJ2-2; D unresolved. V lost 3 bases, J lost 5 bases, and 5 bases lay in between. CDR1 is SGDLS and CDR2 is YYNGEE in the germline V gene. This CDR3 has 12 amino acids. The CDR3 DNA sequence: TGTGCCAGCAGCGCCCTTACCGGGGAGCTGTTTTTT. This gives the protein CASSALTGELFF. The whole variable domain, filled in from reference TRBV9 and TRBJ2-2, reads DSGVTQTPKHLITATGQRVTLRCSPRSGDLSVYWYQQSLDQGLQFLIQYYNGEERAKGNILERFSAQQFPDLHSELNLSSLELGDSALYFCASSALTGELFFGEGSRLTVL.

This clonotype was counted a few times. The genes are TRBV24-1 and TRBJ2-1; D may be TRBD1 or TRBD2 (5 bases each). CDR3 length: 15 amino acids. Trimming cost V 3 bases and J 8 bases, with 16 bases left between them. The germline V gene encodes CDR1 KGHDR and CDR2 SFDVKD. The CDR3 DNA is TGTGCCACCAGTGATAAAGGGACCCCGGCGGATGAGCAGTTCTTC. Translated, it gives CATSDKGTPADEQFF.

This chain connects TRBV6-2 or TRBV6-3 to TRBJ2-4; 8 nucleotides agree with TRBD2. The length of the CDR3 is 15 residues. The trim removed 7 bases at V and 7 bases at J, leaving 12 bases unmatched. Germline assignment: CDR1 MNHEY and CDR2 SVGEGT. CDR3 coding DNA: TGTGCCAGCACTCGACCGGGACTAGGTGGGAACATTCAGTACTTC. Its translation: CASTRPGLGGNIQYF.

The CDR3 nucleotides read TGTGCCAGCAGCTTTAACGGCTTACCCGCCGGGGAGACCCAGTACTTC. This gives the protein CASSFNGLPAGETQYF. The chain combines TRBV5-6 with TRBJ2-5; D gene ambiguous. This CDR3 comprises 16 residues. V lost 2 bases to trimming and J lost 5 bases, with 19 bases between them. Germline V lookup: CDR1 SGHDT, CDR2 YYEEEE.

This clonotype was counted a few times. CDR3 sequence reads: CASSQRGPGQEDYEQYF. Written as DNA, the CDR3 is TGCGCCAGCAGCCAACGAGGACCGGGACAGGAGGACTACGAGCAGTACTTC. The chain couples TRBV4-3 to TRBJ2-7, with 8 bases identical to TRBD1. The CDR3 is made up of 17 amino acids. CDR1 is LGHNA, CDR2 YSLEER, per germline. The V gene end was trimmed by 2 bases and the J gene end by 3 bases; junction bases not matched to a gene: 12.

The chain has TRBV6-5 and TRBJ1-1; 7 nucleotides agree with TRBD1. CDR3 size: 16 residues. Germline-derived CDR1 and CDR2 are MNHEY and SVGAGI. Trimming at V came to 4 bases and at J to 7 bases, leaving 15 bases not matched to a gene. CDR3 nucleotide sequence: TGTGCCAGCAGTTTGGGCCCAGGGGGTGATTCGGGTGAAGCTTTCTTT. Translated, it gives CASSLGPGGDSGEAFF.

This clonotype was seen a few times. The junction departs from germline at one end; a sequencing error may be responsible. The chain couples TRBV9 to TRBJ2-5; TRBD2 aligns across 11 bases. With the DNA end fitting TRBJ2-1 better, the J assignment may be wrong. This CDR3 is built from 17 residues. Germline CDR1 and CDR2: SGDLS and YYNGEE. The CDR3 DNA sequence: TGTGTCAGCAGCGTAGGAGGCCCCCGACTAGCGGGGCCCAAGCAGTTCTTC. Amino acid sequence: CVSSVGGPRLAGPKQFF.

V is TRBV24-1 and J is TRBJ1-2, with 7 bases identical to TRBD1. CDR1 is KGHDR, CDR2 SFDVKD, per germline. V was pared by 3 bases and J by 4 bases, with 7 bases of the junction left unmatched. CDR3 length equals 15 residues. CDR3 sequence (DNA): TGTGCCACCAGTGATCATTCGACAGGGAGCTATGGCTACACCTTC. It specifies CATSDHSTGSYGYTF.

V usage is TRBV12-3 or TRBV12-4 and J usage is TRBJ2-5, with D tentatively TRBD1 (5 bases). The CDR3 sequence is 14 residues long. V was cut by 4 bases and J by 0 bases, with 9 bases left in between. CDR3 region: CASSWGRNQETQYF. The CDR3, as DNA: TGTGCCAGCAGTTGGGGCAGAAACCAAGAGACCCAGTACTTC.

This clonotype was observed a handful of times. The rearrangement uses TRBV6-2 or TRBV6-3 and TRBJ1-1; D uncertain. V was cut by 4 bases and J by 1 base, with 13 bases left in between. The CDR3 loop spans 15 amino acids. CDR1 is MNHEY, CDR2 SVGEGT, per germline. CDR3 protein: CASSSTTDGNTEAFF. In DNA, the CDR3 is TGTGCCAGCAGTTCTACCACGGACGGGAACACTGAAGCTTTCTTT.

This clonotype has just a few counts. This chain links TRBV28 with TRBJ2-5; TRBD1 matches at 9 bases. With V trimmed by 10 bases and J by 2 bases, 5 bases remained unmatched. The CDR3 contains 13 residues. Germline V gene data show CDR1 as MDHEN and CDR2 as SYDVKM. For the CDR3, the DNA is TGTGCCACCCGGGGACAGGGTCAAGAGACCCAGTACTTC. It codes for CATRGQGQETQYF.

This clonotype has more than one count but fewer than ten. The CDR3 DNA is TGTGCCAGCAGTTTCTTTCCCAGGGCAAGATCCCACGAGCAGTACTTC. This codes for CASSFFPRARSHEQYF. The genes are TRBV28 and TRBJ2-7; TRBD1 is a possible D gene (5 bases). Germline lookup yields CDR1 MDHEN and CDR2 SYDVKM. V was shortened by 3 bases and J by 5 bases, with 20 bases between the two germline ends. The CDR3 spans 16 residues.